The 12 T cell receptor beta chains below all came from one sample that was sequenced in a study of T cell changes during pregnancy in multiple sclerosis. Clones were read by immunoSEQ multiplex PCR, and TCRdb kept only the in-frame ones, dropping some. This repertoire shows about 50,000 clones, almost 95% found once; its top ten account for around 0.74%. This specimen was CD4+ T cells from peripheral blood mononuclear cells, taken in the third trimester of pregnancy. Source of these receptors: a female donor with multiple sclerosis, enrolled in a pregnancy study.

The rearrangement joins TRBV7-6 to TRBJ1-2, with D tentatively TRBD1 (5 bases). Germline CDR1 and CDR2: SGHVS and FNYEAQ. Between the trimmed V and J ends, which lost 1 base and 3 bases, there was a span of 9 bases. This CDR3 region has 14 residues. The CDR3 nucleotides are TGTGCCAGCAGCTTAGGGCTAGGGGACTATGGCTACACCTTC. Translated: CASSLGLGDYGYTF.

CDR3 sequence: CASSFLQANYGYTF. CDR3 nucleotides: TGTGCCAGCAGCTTTCTACAGGCGAACTATGGCTACACCTTC. The genes are TRBV7-2 and TRBJ1-2, with TRBD1 as a possible D gene (5 bases). CDR1 is SGHTA, CDR2 FQGNSA, per germline. The CDR3 has 14 residues. V was shortened by 3 bases and J by 2 bases, with 10 bases between the two germline ends. The whole variable domain, filled in from reference TRBV7-2 and TRBJ1-2, reads GAGVSQSPSNKVTEKGKDVELRCDPISGHTALYWYRQSLGQGLEFLIYFQGNSAPDKSGLPSDRFSAERTGGSVSTLTIQRTQQEDSAVYLCASSFLQANYGYTFGSGTRLTVV.

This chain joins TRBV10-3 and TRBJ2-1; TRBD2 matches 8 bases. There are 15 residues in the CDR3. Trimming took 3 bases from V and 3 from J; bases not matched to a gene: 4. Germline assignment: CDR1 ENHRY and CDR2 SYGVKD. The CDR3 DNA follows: TGTGCCATCAGTGAACTAGCGGTTAGCTACAATGAGCAGTTCTTC. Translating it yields CAISELAVSYNEQFF.

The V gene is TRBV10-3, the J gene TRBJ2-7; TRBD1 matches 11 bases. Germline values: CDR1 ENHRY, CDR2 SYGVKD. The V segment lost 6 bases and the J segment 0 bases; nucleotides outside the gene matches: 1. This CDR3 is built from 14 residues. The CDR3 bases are TGTGCCATCAGGGGGACAGGGGGCTCCTACGAGCAGTACTTC. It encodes CAIRGTGGSYEQYF.

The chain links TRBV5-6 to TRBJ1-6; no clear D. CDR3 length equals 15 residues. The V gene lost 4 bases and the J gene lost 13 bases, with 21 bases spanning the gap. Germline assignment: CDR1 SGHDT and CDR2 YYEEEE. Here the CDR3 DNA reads TGTGCCAGCAGCCAAACCGCACGGGTCATTATGCCCCTCCACTTT. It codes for CASSQTARVIMPLHF.

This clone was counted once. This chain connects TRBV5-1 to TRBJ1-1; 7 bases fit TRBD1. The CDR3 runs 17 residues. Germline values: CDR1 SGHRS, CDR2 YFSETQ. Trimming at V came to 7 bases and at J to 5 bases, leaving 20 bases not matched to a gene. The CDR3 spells CASGPRTGGASGTEAFF. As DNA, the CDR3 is TGCGCCAGCGGCCCCCGGACAGGTGGGGCGTCCGGGACTGAAGCTTTCTTT.

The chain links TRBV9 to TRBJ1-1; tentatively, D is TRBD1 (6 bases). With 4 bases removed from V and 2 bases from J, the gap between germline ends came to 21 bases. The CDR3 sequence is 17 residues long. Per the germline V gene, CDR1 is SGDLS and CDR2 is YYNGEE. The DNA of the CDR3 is TGTGCCAGCAGCACCCCCCCCGGGACAACTGCAAACACTGAAGCTTTCTTT. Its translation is CASSTPPGTTANTEAFF. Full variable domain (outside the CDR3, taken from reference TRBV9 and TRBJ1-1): DSGVTQTPKHLITATGQRVTLRCSPRSGDLSVYWYQQSLDQGLQFLIQYYNGEERAKGNILERFSAQQFPDLHSELNLSSLELGDSALYFCASSTPPGTTANTEAFFGQGTRLTVV.

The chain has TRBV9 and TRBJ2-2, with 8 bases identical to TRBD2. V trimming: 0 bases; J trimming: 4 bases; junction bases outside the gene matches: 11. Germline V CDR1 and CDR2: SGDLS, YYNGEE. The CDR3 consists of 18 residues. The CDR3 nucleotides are TGTGCCAGCAGCGTAGAGGGGAGCGGGGGATATTCCACCGGGGAGCTGTTTTTT. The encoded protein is CASSVEGSGGYSTGELFF.

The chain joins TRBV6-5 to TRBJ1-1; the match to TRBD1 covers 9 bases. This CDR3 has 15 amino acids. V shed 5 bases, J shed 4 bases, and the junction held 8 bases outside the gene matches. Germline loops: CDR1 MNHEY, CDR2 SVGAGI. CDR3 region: CASSPGDREGTEAFF. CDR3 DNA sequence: TGTGCCAGCAGTCCTGGGGACAGGGAGGGCACTGAAGCTTTCTTT.

The CDR3 region is CASSPFGEGRNEQFF. The CDR3, as DNA: TGTGCCAGCAGTCCGTTCGGGGAGGGCCGCAATGAGCAGTTCTTC. The rearrangement joins TRBV27 to TRBJ2-1, with 7 nucleotides matching TRBD2. CDR3 length: 15 residues. Germline-derived CDR1 and CDR2 are MNHEY and SMNVEV (reference sequence). V dropped 5 bases and J dropped 6; count of bases not matched to a gene: 10.

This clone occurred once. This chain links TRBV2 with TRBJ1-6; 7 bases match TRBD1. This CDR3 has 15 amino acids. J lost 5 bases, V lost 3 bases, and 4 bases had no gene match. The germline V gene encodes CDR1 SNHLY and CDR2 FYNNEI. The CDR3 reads CASSETGMDNSPLHF. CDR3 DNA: TGTGCCAGCAGTGAGACAGGGATGGATAATTCACCCCTCCACTTT.

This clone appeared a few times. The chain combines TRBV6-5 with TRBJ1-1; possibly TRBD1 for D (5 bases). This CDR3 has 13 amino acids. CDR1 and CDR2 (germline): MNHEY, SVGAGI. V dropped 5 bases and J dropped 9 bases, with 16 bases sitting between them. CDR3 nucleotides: TGTGCCAGCAGTGCCCGACAGAGGCGGCAAGCTTTCTTT. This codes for CASSARQRRQAFF.